These T cell receptor beta chains were read from a single sample in a study of human T cells and chemical hapten exposure. TCRdb reanalysed the RACE reads using MiXCR and keeps one entry per CDR3 protein. The table shows over 300,000 distinct CDR3 sequences, with more than 4.5% occurring only once. The sequencing here drew on whole blood, taken in connection with sensitization to the hapten diphenylcyclopropenone (DPC). These TCRs come from a woman between 45 and 65 years old with alopecia areata. Some clones in this sample may be carry-over from other donors' samples. Both conserved end residues are part of each CDR3. Fields, in order: D gene, V gene, J gene, clone size, CDR3 protein, CDR3 DNA. D genes are given only for firm matches. Some rows have no size entry. The others give once, few or many, or a class for an expanded clone.

>TRBD2|TRBV4-1|TRBJ2-3|.
CASSQSPPETSGGYTDTQYF
TGCGCCAGCAGCCAATCACCCCCGGAGACGAGCGGGGGATACACAGATACGCAGTATTTT
>.|TRBV27|TRBJ2-1|many
CASSGRDWSGEQFF
TGTGCCAGCAGCGGGCGGGATTGGAGCGGTGAGCAGTTCTTC
>.|TRBV20-1|TRBJ2-5|many
CSASLLTGKETQYF
TGCAGTGCTAGCCTCCTCACAGGGAAAGAGACCCAGTACTTC
>TRBD1|TRBV7-8|TRBJ1-1|.
CASSSDTEGQRNTEAFF
TGTGCCAGCAGCTCCGACACGGAGGGACAGAGAAACACTGAAGCTTTCTTT
>TRBD1|TRBV7-2|TRBJ1-2|many
CASSLDSGGTNYGYTF
TGTGCCAGCAGCTTAGATTCAGGGGGCACAAACTATGGCTACACCTTC
>.|TRBV2|TRBJ1-4|.
CASSEVRQGKKLFF
TGTGCCAGCAGTGAAGTTCGCCAGGGGAAAAAACTGTTTTTT
>TRBD1|TRBV11-2|TRBJ2-3|.
CASSLRDRVVDTQYF
TGTGCCAGCAGCTTAAGGGACAGGGTAGTAGATACGCAGTATTTT
>TRBD2|TRBV5-6|TRBJ2-1|many
CASSLGLAGGGEQFF
TGTGCCAGCAGCTTGGGACTAGCGGGAGGCGGTGAGCAGTTCTTC
>.|TRBV12-3/TRBV12-4|TRBJ2-7|few
CASSLGQVRYEQYF
TGTGCCAGCAGTTTGGGGCAAGTCCGTTACGAGCAGTACTTC
>TRBD1|TRBV4-2|TRBJ2-2|many
CASSQGGQVNTGELFF
TGTGCCAGCAGCCAAGGGGGACAGGTTAACACCGGGGAGCTGTTTTTT
>.|TRBV27|TRBJ2-1|many
CASSSVHSYNEQFF
TGTGCCAGCAGTTCCGTCCACTCCTACAATGAGCAGTTCTTC
>.|TRBV5-1|TRBJ2-1|many
CASSVGPKGEQFF
TGCGCCAGCAGCGTCGGGCCGAAGGGTGAGCAGTTCTTC
>.|TRBV4-1|TRBJ1-1|many
CASSQGQMGSTEAFF
TGCGCCAGCAGCCAAGGGCAGATGGGGAGCACTGAAGCTTTCTTT
>TRBD1|TRBV12-3/TRBV12-4|TRBJ1-4|few
CASSRTGAWEKLFF
TGTGCCAGCAGTCGGACAGGGGCTTGGGAAAAACTGTTTTTT
>TRBD1|TRBV7-9|TRBJ1-5|many
CASSSAGGPQPQHF
TGTGCCAGCAGCTCCGCAGGGGGGCCTCAGCCCCAGCATTTT
>TRBD2|TRBV5-1|TRBJ2-1|many
CASRRTSGRHEQFF
TGCGCCAGCAGACGGACTAGCGGGAGGCATGAGCAGTTCTTC
>.|TRBV9|TRBJ2-2|.
CASSVEGDGELFF
TGTGCCAGCAGCGTAGAGGGGGACGGGGAGCTGTTTTTT
>.|TRBV12-3/TRBV12-4|TRBJ1-2|many
CASSLLGTPYGYTF
TGTGCCAGCAGTTTACTCGGGACGCCATATGGCTACACCTTC
>TRBD1|TRBV6-6|TRBJ2-5|many
CASSYQTGAETQYF
TGTGCCAGCAGCTACCAGACAGGGGCAGAGACCCAGTACTTC
>.|TRBV15|TRBJ2-1|.
CATSRGSGRGNEQFF
TGTGCCACCAGCAGGGGTAGCGGAAGGGGGAATGAGCAGTTCTTC
>.|TRBV7-2|TRBJ2-3|many
CASSLEARTGAGRDTQYF
TGTGCCAGCAGCTTAGAAGCCCGAACGGGGGCCGGTAGAGATACGCAGTATTTT
>TRBD2|TRBV20-1|TRBJ2-7|many
CSAPSGRAYEQYF
TGCAGTGCTCCTAGCGGGAGGGCGTACGAGCAGTACTTC
>.|TRBV6-5|TRBJ1-5|few
CASSPQTGSDQPQHF
TGTGCCAGCAGTCCCCAGACAGGATCTGATCAGCCCCAGCATTTT
>TRBD1|TRBV7-2|TRBJ1-5|few
CASSPGDRGNQPQHF
TGTGCCAGCAGCCCGGGGGACAGGGGCAATCAGCCCCAGCATTTT
>.|TRBV3-1|TRBJ2-1|.
CASSQEAGVNNEQFF
TGTGCCAGCAGCCAAGAGGCGGGTGTCAACAATGAGCAGTTCTTC
>.|TRBV5-1|TRBJ1-1|many
CASSGGIDTEAFF
TGCGCCAGCAGCGGAGGGATCGACACTGAAGCTTTCTTT
>TRBD2|TRBV2|TRBJ2-7|.
CAGWEGTRPSPVSEQYF
TGTGCCGGATGGGAGGGAACACGGCCATCCCCGGTGAGCGAGCAGTACTTC
>.|TRBV29-1|TRBJ2-3|many
CSVGPDTQYF
TGCAGCGTTGGCCCAGATACGCAGTATTTT
>.|TRBV29-1|TRBJ1-2|.
CSVEVRGLGYGYTF
TGCAGCGTTGAAGTCCGGGGCTTGGGGTATGGCTACACCTTC
>TRBD2|TRBV24-1|TRBJ2-1|few
CATSGTRDKEQFF
TGTGCCACCAGTGGGACTAGAGATAAGGAGCAGTTCTTC
>TRBD1|TRBV28|TRBJ2-7|.
CASRSGQSYEQYF
TGTGCCAGCAGATCGGGACAGTCCTACGAGCAGTACTTC
>.|TRBV3-1|TRBJ1-6|.
CASSQFEFPSYNSPLHF
TGTGCCAGCAGCCAATTCGAGTTCCCTTCCTATAATTCACCCCTCCACTTT
>.|TRBV12-2|TRBJ2-3|many
CAPPPPGDTDTQYF
TGTGCCCCCCCCCCTCCGGGGGATACAGATACGCAGTATTTT
>TRBD2|TRBV2|TRBJ2-3|few
CASSRTLAGYTDTQYF
TGTGCCAGCAGCCGAACATTAGCGGGATACACAGATACGCAGTATTTT
>TRBD2|TRBV20-1|TRBJ2-1|.
CSALDLAGSYNEQFF
TGCAGTGCTTTAGATCTAGCGGGATCCTACAATGAGCAGTTCTTC
>.|TRBV30|TRBJ2-4|.
CAWSPLENIQYF
TGTGCCTGGAGTCCCCTAGAGAACATTCAGTACTTC
>.|TRBV2|TRBJ2-1|.
CASKIAIEQFF
TGTGCCAGCAAGATCGCAATTGAGCAGTTCTTC
>.|TRBV10-3|TRBJ2-7|many
CAITPDRYEQYF
TGTGCCATCACCCCGGACCGCTACGAGCAGTACTTC
>.|TRBV3-1|TRBJ1-2|many
CASSQANPGQFRGGYTF
TGTGCCAGCAGCCAAGCCAATCCAGGACAGTTTCGGGGTGGCTACACCTTC
>.|TRBV29-1|TRBJ2-3|many
CSAGTKLTDTQYF
TGCAGCGCCGGGACAAAACTCACAGATACGCAGTATTTT
>.|TRBV29-1|TRBJ1-2|many
CSVEDQEQDGYTF
TGCAGCGTTGAAGATCAGGAACAGGATGGCTACACCTTC
>.|TRBV6-1|TRBJ1-3|many
CASVVARGNTIYF
TGTGCCAGCGTAGTAGCGCGGGGAAACACCATATATTTT
>.|TRBV19|TRBJ1-2|few
CASSIDPFSRAVAGYTF
TGTGCCAGTAGTATAGATCCGTTCAGCCGAGCGGTGGCCGGCTACACCTTC
>.|TRBV6-5|TRBJ1-2|many
CASQGGNYGYTF
TGTGCCAGCCAGGGAGGGAACTATGGCTACACCTTC
>.|TRBV7-9|TRBJ1-6|few
CASSLALRDPPLHF
TGTGCCAGCAGCTTAGCGCTCAGGGACCCACCCCTCCACTTT
>.|TRBV5-4|TRBJ1-5|few
CASSLGGVLNQPQHF
TGTGCCAGCAGCTTGGGGGGGGTTCTCAATCAGCCCCAGCATTTT
>TRBD1|TRBV12-3/TRBV12-4|TRBJ1-5|many
CASSPQQGASQPQHF
TGTGCCAGCAGTCCACAACAGGGGGCGAGTCAGCCCCAGCATTTT
>.|TRBV4-1|TRBJ2-2|.
CASSQEGTGDTGELFF
TGCGCCAGCAGCCAAGAAGGGACGGGGGACACCGGGGAGCTGTTTTTT
>TRBD2|TRBV7-8|TRBJ2-7|few
CASSLVISGPAYEQYF
TGTGCCAGCAGCTTAGTAATTAGCGGGCCAGCCTACGAGCAGTACTTC
>.|TRBV5-8|TRBJ1-5|many
CASSRDGPDQPQHF
TGTGCCAGCAGTCGGGACGGTCCAGATCAGCCCCAGCATTTT
>.|TRBV10-3|TRBJ2-7|many
CAISERSYEQYF
TGTGCCATCAGTGAGCGAAGCTACGAGCAGTACTTC
>.|TRBV7-9|TRBJ1-1|.
CASSFFEAFF
TGTGCCAGCAGCTTCTTTGAAGCTTTCTTT
>TRBD1|TRBV2|TRBJ2-1|few
CAGRTGNEQFF
TGTGCCGGAAGGACAGGGAATGAGCAGTTCTTC
>.|TRBV27|TRBJ2-1|.
CASSPTDRWKGNEQFF
TGTGCCAGCAGCCCAACGGACAGATGGAAAGGCAATGAGCAGTTCTTC
>.|TRBV3-1|TRBJ1-4|many
CASSQVRGLEKLFF
TGTGCCAGCAGCCAAGTGCGGGGGCTTGAAAAACTGTTTTTT